This T cell receptor beta chain was observed in a study of T cell responses to AZD1222 COVID-19 vaccine. General study results and limits: Sampling captured repertoires only after the peak T cell response. Just a handful of people given AZD1222 tested seropositive at baseline.

TCRdb keeps only in-frame clones here, not all; method: immunoSEQ multiplex PCR. The table includes about 110,000 clones, 70% to 90% detected once. With regard to this clone: The antigen remains unidentified.

V lost 1 base and J 0 bases, leaving 6 bases between the germline ends. There are 15 residues in the CDR3. The V gene's germline CDR1 is KGHSH and CDR2 LQKENI. V is TRBV18 and J is TRBJ1-4, with D uncertain. The source is an adult in good health. Here the sequenced sample was peripheral blood, taken on day 0 of AZD1222 vaccination. This CDR3 is CASSPQATTNEKLFF. The CDR3 DNA follows: TGTGCCAGCTCACCACAGGCAACAACTAATGAAAAACTGTTTTTT.